This entry is about one T cell receptor beta chain. No antigen is known for it. This record comes from a study of cytomegalovirus exposure and HLA in healthy donors. General observations from the study: Researchers catalogued some 160 TCR beta chains as cytomegalovirus-associated. According to a subsequent analysis, TCR clusters from the first cohort were inclined to appear together in the 90 to 150 validation repertoires. There were a few CMV-associated chains whose specificity for CMV antigens was confirmed in vitro.

Clones were read by immunoSEQ multiplex PCR, and TCRdb kept only the in-frame ones, dropping some. The sample shows 170,000 or so clones, 84% of them seen only once. The donors were members of the validation cohort comprising over a hundred subjects, separate from the approximately 700-subject first cohort. Specimen: PBMCs. The source of this sequence is a woman younger than 35 in good health and CMV-seropositive.

The CDR3 spells CAITDRVGNTEAFF. CDR3 bases: TGTGCCATCACCGACAGGGTTGGGAACACTGAAGCTTTCTTT. This chain links TRBV10-3 with TRBJ1-1; 7 bases are shared with TRBD1. The CDR3 has 14 amino acids. Germline V gives CDR1 ENHRY, CDR2 SYGVKD. V shed 7 bases, J shed 1 base, and the junction held 6 bases outside the gene matches.